This passage covers 23 T cell receptor beta chains from one sample sequenced in a study of blood T cell repertoires in COVID-19. Clones were sequenced by immunoSEQ multiplex PCR, and TCRdb holds only the in-frame ones, with some missing. The sample lists about 62,000 clones; about 66% were seen once. Sequenced: PBMCs or T cells enriched from blood (not recorded which). These receptors all stem from a woman aged 55-75 years who had been exposed to COVID-19.

The table lists this clone with a few counts. The chain recombines TRBV6-6 with TRBJ2-2; 12 nucleotides match TRBD2. V lost 6 bases, J lost 5 bases, and 4 bases stayed unmatched. The CDR3 contains 15 residues. CDR1 is MNHNY and CDR2 is SVGAGI in the germline V gene (reference sequence). The CDR3 nucleotides are TGTGCCAGCAGACCTACTAGCGGGAGGACCGGGGAGCTGTTTTTT. This codes for CASRPTSGRTGELFF.

This rearrangement joins TRBV28 to TRBJ1-1; the D gene is possibly TRBD1 (5 bases). This CDR3 region has 13 residues. The germline CDR1 and CDR2 sequences are MDHEN and SYDVKM. V lost 1 base and J lost 10, with 13 bases in between. CDR3: CASSLSGVAAAFF. The CDR3 DNA reads as TGTGCCAGCAGTTTATCGGGGGTTGCTGCAGCTTTCTTT.

This clone was counted only a few times. The rearrangement links TRBV2 to TRBJ1-6; 7 bases match TRBD1. This CDR3 is 12 amino acids long. Losses at the gene ends were 8 bases for V and 7 bases for J; bases not matched to a gene: 2. Germline V gives CDR1 SNHLY, CDR2 FYNNEI. CDR3 amino acids: CASQGENSPLHF. The CDR3 nucleotides are TGTGCCAGCCAGGGGGAGAATTCACCCCTCCACTTT. Complete variable domain (other parts from reference TRBV2 and TRBJ1-6): EPEVTQTPSHQVTQMGQEVILRCVPISNHLYFYWYRQILGQKVEFLVSFYNNEISEKSEIFDDQFSVERPDGSNFTLKIRSTKLEDSAMYFCASQGENSPLHFGNGTRLTVT.

This chain uses TRBV6-5 with TRBJ2-5; a possible D gene is TRBD1 (6 bases). Germline V gives CDR1 MNHEY, CDR2 SVGAGI. V was shortened by 7 bases and J by 3 bases, with 12 bases between the two germline ends. CDR3 length equals 13 residues. CDR3 DNA: TGTGCCAGCAAGGCGACAGGTGAAGAGACCCAGTACTTC. This gives the protein CASKATGEETQYF.

This sequence joins TRBV2 and TRBJ2-7; no clear D. Germline V gene lookup returns CDR1 SNHLY and CDR2 FYNNEI. Deletions cut 4 bases from V and 5 bases from J, with 6 bases between. This CDR3 is 11 amino acids long. CDR3 bases: TGTGCCAGCAGTGTTTCTAACGAGCAGTACTTC. Amino acids: CASSVSNEQYF.

This clone was picked up a small number of times. This chain connects TRBV24-1 to TRBJ2-1, with 12 bases that match TRBD2. The length of the CDR3 is 16 residues. The V segment lost 4 bases and the J segment 8 bases; nucleotides outside the gene matches: 8. Germline V gives CDR1 KGHDR, CDR2 SFDVKD. This CDR3 is CATSDPSGGGLDEQFF. DNA of the CDR3: TGTGCCACCAGTGACCCTAGCGGGGGGGGCTTGGATGAGCAGTTCTTC.

At least ten counts were recorded for this clone. V usage is TRBV30 and J usage is TRBJ2-2, with 7 nucleotides matching TRBD1. The CDR3 runs 12 residues. CDR1 is GTSNPN, CDR2 SVGIG, per germline (reference sequence). Trimming removed 8 bases from V and 3 bases from J; junction bases left unmatched: 3. CDR3 DNA sequence: TGTGCCCGCGACAGGGACACCGGGGAGCTGTTTTTT. This translates into CARDRDTGELFF.

The rearrangement joins TRBV3-1 (or the pseudogene TRBV3-2) to TRBJ2-1; TRBD2 aligns across 11 bases. Germline V lookup: CDR1 LGHDT, CDR2 YNNKEL (reference sequence). J gave up 4 bases and V 4 bases, and 6 bases lay outside the gene matches. This CDR3 is 16 amino acids long. CDR3 region: CASSPRLAGTYNEQFF. DNA for the CDR3: TGTGCCAGCAGCCCCCGACTAGCGGGGACATACAATGAGCAGTTCTTC.

CDR3 in amino acids: CASSPNRGQNTEAFF. In nucleotides, the CDR3 is TGTGCCAGCAGCCCTAACAGGGGACAAAACACTGAAGCTTTCTTT. This chain links TRBV14 with TRBJ1-1; TRBD1 matches 7 bases. The CDR3 runs to 15 residues. Germline V gene data show CDR1 as SGHDN and CDR2 as FVKESK. With 4 bases clipped from V and 2 bases from J, the junction kept 7 bases outside the gene matches.

This clone was seen a few times. V is TRBV11-2 and J is TRBJ1-2; D uncertain. CDR1 is SGHAT, CDR2 FQNNGV, per germline. V lost 11 bases to trimming and J lost 12 bases, with 19 bases between them. The CDR3 runs to 11 residues. For the CDR3, the DNA is TGTGCCTCACAGAGTCAGTTCACCCACACCTTC. Residues: CASQSQFTHTF.

This clone occurred a few times. J is TRBJ1-2 and V is TRBV6-5; D not certain. V lost 0 bases and J lost 6, with 11 bases in between. The CDR3 contains 14 residues. Germline V gives CDR1 MNHEY, CDR2 SVGAGI. The CDR3: CASSYSITVNGYTF. The DNA for the CDR3 is TGTGCCAGCAGTTACTCGATCACAGTAAATGGCTACACCTTC.

The sample holds a few counts of this clone. The rearrangement links TRBV28 to TRBJ2-7; possibly TRBD2 for D (6 bases). The germline V gene encodes CDR1 MDHEN and CDR2 SYDVKM. This CDR3 region has 15 residues. V dropped 7 bases and J dropped 0 bases, with 16 bases sitting between them. CDR3 loop: CASITGGVNSYEQYF. The CDR3 nucleotides read TGTGCCAGCATCACCGGCGGGGTGAACTCCTACGAGCAGTACTTC. The complete variable domain, with remaining parts taken from reference TRBV28 and TRBJ2-7, reads DVKVTQSSRYLVKRTGEKVFLECVQDMDHENMFWYRQDPGLGLRLIYFSYDVKMKEKGDIPEGYSVSREKKERFSLILESASTNQTSMYLCASITGGVNSYEQYFGPGTRLTVT.

The chain links TRBV19 to TRBJ2-3, with a weak D call TRBD2 (7 bases). The CDR3 is 11 amino acids. V was clipped by 8 bases and J by 6 bases, with 9 bases between them. Germline CDR1 reads LNHDA; CDR2 reads SQIVND (reference sequence). In nucleotides, the CDR3 is TGTGCCAGTCGGGGGGCCGATACGCAGTATTTT. Translation: CASRGADTQYF.

The chain couples TRBV24-1 to TRBJ1-4; D gene unclear. The CDR3 runs 15 residues. Trimming removed 1 base from V and 5 bases from J, with 10 bases in between. Germline V CDR1 and CDR2: KGHDR, SFDVKD. The CDR3 loop reads CATSDFEQKNEKLFF. The DNA for the CDR3 is TGTGCCACCAGTGATTTTGAACAGAAAAATGAAAAACTGTTTTTT.

The chain couples TRBV25-1 to TRBJ2-1, with unresolved D. The CDR3 is 14 amino acids. Trimming pared 7 bases from V and 6 bases from J, leaving 16 bases between. Looked up from germline, CDR1 is MGHDK and CDR2 is SYGVNS. The CDR3 bases are TGTGCCAGCATGTCGGCCGGGTTTACCAATGAGCAGTTCTTC. Translation: CASMSAGFTNEQFF.

Judged by abundance, this clone is large (0.1 to 1%). At the DNA level, this CDR3 is encoded by other sequences in the same sample as well. The V call is TRBV30, the J call TRBJ1-2; tentative D call: TRBD1 (5 bases). The CDR3 length is 13 residues. In germline, CDR1 is GTSNPN, CDR2 SVGIG (reference sequence). Between the trimmed V and J ends, which lost 1 base and 7 bases, there was a span of 13 bases. Written as DNA, the CDR3 is TGTGCCTGGAGTGGGGATCGGAGGGGTGGCTACACCTTC. As protein: CAWSGDRRGGYTF.

This clone was seen a few times. The chain recombines TRBV6-5 with TRBJ2-2, with D possibly matching TRBD1 (5 bases). Germline V lookup: CDR1 MNHEY, CDR2 SVGAGI. V lost 6 bases and J 4 bases, leaving 9 bases between the germline ends. CDR3 length equals 13 residues. The CDR3 region is CASSLTGTGELFF. The CDR3 DNA reads TGTGCCAGCAGCCTTACAGGCACCGGGGAGCTGTTTTTT.

The chain joins TRBV2 to TRBJ2-3, with D uncertain. The germline CDR1 and CDR2 sequences are SNHLY and FYNNEI. CDR3 size: 15 residues. Trimming shortened V by 4 bases and J by 1 base, and 12 bases separated the two germline ends. The CDR3 loop reads CASSVSTTGTDTQYF. The CDR3 DNA reads TGTGCCAGCAGTGTTTCCACCACGGGCACAGATACGCAGTATTTT. Variable domain in full (rest from reference TRBV2 and TRBJ2-3): EPEVTQTPSHQVTQMGQEVILRCVPISNHLYFYWYRQILGQKVEFLVSFYNNEISEKSEIFDDQFSVERPDGSNFTLKIRSTKLEDSAMYFCASSVSTTGTDTQYFGPGTRLTVL.

V is TRBV6-5 and J is TRBJ2-7, with TRBD2 identical over 7 bases. CDR1 and CDR2 from the germline V gene are MNHEY and SVGAGI. The CDR3 spans 13 residues. V shed 11 bases, J shed 5 bases, and the junction held 12 bases outside the gene matches. The DNA of the CDR3 is TGTGCCTCAAGCCGGCGGGAGTGGAACGAGCAGTACTTC. Translation: CASSRREWNEQYF.

The rearrangement uses TRBV7-9 and TRBJ1-5; D unclear. This CDR3 region has 13 residues. Germline CDR1 SEHNR, CDR2 FQNEAQ (reference sequence). Deletions cut 5 bases from V and 1 base from J, with 6 bases between. CDR3 residues: CASSEQSNQPQHF. The CDR3, as DNA: TGTGCCAGCAGCGAACAAAGCAATCAGCCCCAGCATTTT.

The DNA for the CDR3 is TGTGCCTTGGCGGGGGGGTATGGCTACACCTTC. This sequence encodes CALAGGYGYTF. The chain is built from TRBV30 and TRBJ1-2; a possible D gene is TRBD1 (5 bases). Germline V lookup: CDR1 GTSNPN, CDR2 SVGIG (reference sequence). This CDR3 is 11 amino acids long. The germline V and J ends were trimmed by 7 bases and 5 bases, with 11 bases remaining between them. Looking up the rest from reference TRBV30 and TRBJ1-2 gives the full variable domain: SQTIHQWPATLVQPVGSPLSLECTVEGTSNPNLYWYRQAAGRGLQLLFYSVGIGQISSEVPQNLSASRPQDRQFILSSKKLLLSDSGFYLCALAGGYGYTFGSGTRLTVV.

This chain uses TRBV28 with TRBJ1-5; 7 bases are a match to TRBD1. The CDR3 is 16 amino acids. Germline V CDR1 and CDR2: MDHEN, SYDVKM. With 3 bases clipped from V and 3 bases from J, the junction kept 8 bases outside the gene matches. The CDR3 sequence: CASSFRRTGNNQPQHF. CDR3 bases: TGTGCCAGCAGTTTCCGTCGGACAGGAAACAATCAGCCCCAGCATTTT. Full variable domain (rest looked up from reference TRBV28 and TRBJ1-5): DVKVTQSSRYLVKRTGEKVFLECVQDMDHENMFWYRQDPGLGLRLIYFSYDVKMKEKGDIPEGYSVSREKKERFSLILESASTNQTSMYLCASSFRRTGNNQPQHFGDGTRLSIL.

This clone was recorded at least ten times. This sequence joins TRBV3-1 (or the pseudogene TRBV3-2) and TRBJ1-2, with D uncertain. V was shortened by 4 bases and J by 2 bases, with 11 bases between the two germline ends. Germline CDR1 and CDR2: LGHDT and YNNKEL (reference sequence). CDR3 length equals 14 residues. The CDR3 nucleotides are TGTGCCAGCAGCCGGTTATGGGAGAACTATGGCTACACCTTC. Protein: CASSRLWENYGYTF.